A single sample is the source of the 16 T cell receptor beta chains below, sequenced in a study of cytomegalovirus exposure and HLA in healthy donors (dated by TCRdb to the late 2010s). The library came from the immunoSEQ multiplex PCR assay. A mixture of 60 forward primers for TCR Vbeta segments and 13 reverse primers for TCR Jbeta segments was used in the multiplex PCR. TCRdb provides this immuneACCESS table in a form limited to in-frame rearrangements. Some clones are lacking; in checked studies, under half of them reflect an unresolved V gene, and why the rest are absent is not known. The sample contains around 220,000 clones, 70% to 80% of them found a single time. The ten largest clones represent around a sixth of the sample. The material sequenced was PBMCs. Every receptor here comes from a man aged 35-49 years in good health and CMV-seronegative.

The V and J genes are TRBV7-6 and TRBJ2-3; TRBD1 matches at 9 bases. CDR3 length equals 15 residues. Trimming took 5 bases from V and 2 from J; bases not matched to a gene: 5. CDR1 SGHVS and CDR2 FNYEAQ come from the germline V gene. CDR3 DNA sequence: TGTGCCAGCAGCCCACAGGGGGCGGTCACAGATACGCAGTATTTT. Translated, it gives CASSPQGAVTDTQYF.

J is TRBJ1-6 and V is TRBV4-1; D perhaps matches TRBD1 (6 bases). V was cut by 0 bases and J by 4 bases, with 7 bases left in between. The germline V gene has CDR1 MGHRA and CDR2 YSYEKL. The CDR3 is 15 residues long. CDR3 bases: TGCGCCAGCAGCCAAGACACAGGGTATAATTCACCCCTCCACTTT. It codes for CASSQDTGYNSPLHF.

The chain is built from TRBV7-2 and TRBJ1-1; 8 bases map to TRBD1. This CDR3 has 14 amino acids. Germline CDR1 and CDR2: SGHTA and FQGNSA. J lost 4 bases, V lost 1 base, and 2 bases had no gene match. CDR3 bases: TGTGCCAGCAGCTTAGGGACAGGGTTCACTGAAGCTTTCTTT. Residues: CASSLGTGFTEAFF. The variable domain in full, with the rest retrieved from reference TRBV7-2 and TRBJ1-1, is GAGVSQSPSNKVTEKGKDVELRCDPISGHTALYWYRQSLGQGLEFLIYFQGNSAPDKSGLPSDRFSAERTGGSVSTLTIQRTQQEDSAVYLCASSLGTGFTEAFFGQGTRLTVV.

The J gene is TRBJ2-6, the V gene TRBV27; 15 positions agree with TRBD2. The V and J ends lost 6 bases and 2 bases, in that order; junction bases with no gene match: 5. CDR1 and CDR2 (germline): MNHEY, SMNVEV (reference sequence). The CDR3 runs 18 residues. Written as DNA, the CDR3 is TGTGCCAGCAGCCTCGGACTAGCGGGGGGGCCTGGGGCCAACGTCCTGACTTTC. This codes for CASSLGLAGGPGANVLTF.

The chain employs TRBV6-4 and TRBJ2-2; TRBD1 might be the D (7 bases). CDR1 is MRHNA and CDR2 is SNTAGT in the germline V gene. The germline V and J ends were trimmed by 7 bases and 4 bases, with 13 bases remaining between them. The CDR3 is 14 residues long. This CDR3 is CASTPGGGTGELFF. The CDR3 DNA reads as TGTGCCAGCACTCCAGGGGGAGGCACCGGGGAGCTGTTTTTT.

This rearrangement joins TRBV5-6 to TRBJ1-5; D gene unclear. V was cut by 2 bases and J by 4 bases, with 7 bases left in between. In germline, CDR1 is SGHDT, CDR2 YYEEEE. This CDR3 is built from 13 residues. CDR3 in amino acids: CASSFMRNQPQHF. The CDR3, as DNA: TGTGCCAGCAGCTTCATGAGGAATCAGCCCCAGCATTTT. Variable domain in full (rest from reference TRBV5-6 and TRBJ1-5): DAGVTQSPTHLIKTRGQQVTLRCSPKSGHDTVSWYQQALGQGPQFIFQYYEEEERQRGNFPDRFSGHQFPNYSSELNVNALLLGDSALYLCASSFMRNQPQHFGDGTRLSIL.

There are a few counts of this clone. The chain's CDR3 is CASGMGGTNTEAFF. CDR3 DNA sequence: TGTGCCAGCGGTATGGGGGGAACGAACACTGAAGCTTTCTTT. The chain uses TRBV7-9 and TRBJ1-1, with a weak D call TRBD1 (5 bases). The CDR3 length is 14 residues. The V gene's germline CDR1 is SEHNR and CDR2 FQNEAQ (reference sequence). The V and J ends lost 8 bases and 1 base respectively, with 14 bases between them.

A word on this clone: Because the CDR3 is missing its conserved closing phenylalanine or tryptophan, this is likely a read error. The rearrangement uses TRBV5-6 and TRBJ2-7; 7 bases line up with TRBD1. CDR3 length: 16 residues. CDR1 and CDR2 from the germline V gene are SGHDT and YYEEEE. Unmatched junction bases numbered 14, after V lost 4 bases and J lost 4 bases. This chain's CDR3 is CASSQYKGTVLYEQYL. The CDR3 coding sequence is TGTGCCAGCAGCCAATACAAGGGGACAGTACTATACGAGCAGTACCTC.

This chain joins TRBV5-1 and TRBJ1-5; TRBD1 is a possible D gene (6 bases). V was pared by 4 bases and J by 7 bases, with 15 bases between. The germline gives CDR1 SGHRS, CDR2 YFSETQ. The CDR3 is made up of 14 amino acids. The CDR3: CASSPSRGAQPQHF. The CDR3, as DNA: TGCGCCAGCAGCCCAAGCCGGGGGGCCCAGCCCCAGCATTTT.

CDR3 coding DNA: TGTGCCAGCAGCTTACCCGGGGGAAACACTGAAGCTTTCTTT. Amino acid sequence: CASSLPGGNTEAFF. The chain uses TRBV6-6 and TRBJ1-1; possibly TRBD1 for D (5 bases). The CDR3 is 14 amino acids. Germline-derived CDR1 and CDR2 are MNHNY and SVGAGI (reference sequence). The V end lost 6 bases, the J end lost 2 bases, and 13 bases lay between the germline ends.

The CDR3 DNA sequence: TGTGCCTGGAGTAATGGGGCGGGGGAAAAACTGTTTTTT. Translated, it gives CAWSNGAGEKLFF. The V and J genes are TRBV30 and TRBJ1-4; weak D call: TRBD1 (5 bases). The CDR3 has 13 residues. V lost 2 bases, J lost 8 bases, and 12 bases lay in between. The germline V gene encodes CDR1 GTSNPN and CDR2 SVGIG (reference sequence).

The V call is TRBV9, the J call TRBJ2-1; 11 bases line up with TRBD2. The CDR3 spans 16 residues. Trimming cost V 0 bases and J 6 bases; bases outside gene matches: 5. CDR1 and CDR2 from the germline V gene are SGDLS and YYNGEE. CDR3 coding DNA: TGTGCCAGCAGCGTAGCCACTAGCGGGGGCCGCAATGAGCAGTTCTTC. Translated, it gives CASSVATSGGRNEQFF.

DNA of the CDR3: TGTGCCAGCAGGAACACAGAGCTTGAAGCTTTCTTT. Protein: CASRNTELEAFF. This chain links TRBV2 with TRBJ1-1; D not resolved. With 6 bases removed from V and 7 bases from J, the gap between germline ends came to 12 bases. Germline V gene data show CDR1 as SNHLY and CDR2 as FYNNEI. The length of the CDR3 is 12 residues.

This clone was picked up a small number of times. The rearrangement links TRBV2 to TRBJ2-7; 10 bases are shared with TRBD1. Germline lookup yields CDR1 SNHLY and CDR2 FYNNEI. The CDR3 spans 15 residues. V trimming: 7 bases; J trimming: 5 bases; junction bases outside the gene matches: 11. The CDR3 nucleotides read TGTGCCAGCACGAACCCGGGACAGGGGAAGCACGAGCAGTACTTC. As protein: CASTNPGQGKHEQYF. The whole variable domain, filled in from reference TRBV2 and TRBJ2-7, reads EPEVTQTPSHQVTQMGQEVILRCVPISNHLYFYWYRQILGQKVEFLVSFYNNEISEKSEIFDDQFSVERPDGSNFTLKIRSTKLEDSAMYFCASTNPGQGKHEQYFGPGTRLTVT.

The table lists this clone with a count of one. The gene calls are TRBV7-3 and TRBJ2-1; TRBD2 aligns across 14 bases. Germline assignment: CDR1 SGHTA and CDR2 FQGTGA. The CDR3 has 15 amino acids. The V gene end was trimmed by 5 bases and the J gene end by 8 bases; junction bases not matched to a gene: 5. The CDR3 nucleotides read TGTGCCAGCAGCAGCGGGACTAGCGGGAGATATGAGCAGTTCTTC. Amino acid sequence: CASSSGTSGRYEQFF.

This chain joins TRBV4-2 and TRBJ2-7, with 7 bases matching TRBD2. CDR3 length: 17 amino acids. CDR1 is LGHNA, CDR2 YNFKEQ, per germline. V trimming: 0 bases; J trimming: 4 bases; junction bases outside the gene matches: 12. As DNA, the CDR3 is TGTGCCAGCAGCCAAGAGACGCGTAAGGCTAGCGGTTACGAGCAGTACTTC. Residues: CASSQETRKASGYEQYF.